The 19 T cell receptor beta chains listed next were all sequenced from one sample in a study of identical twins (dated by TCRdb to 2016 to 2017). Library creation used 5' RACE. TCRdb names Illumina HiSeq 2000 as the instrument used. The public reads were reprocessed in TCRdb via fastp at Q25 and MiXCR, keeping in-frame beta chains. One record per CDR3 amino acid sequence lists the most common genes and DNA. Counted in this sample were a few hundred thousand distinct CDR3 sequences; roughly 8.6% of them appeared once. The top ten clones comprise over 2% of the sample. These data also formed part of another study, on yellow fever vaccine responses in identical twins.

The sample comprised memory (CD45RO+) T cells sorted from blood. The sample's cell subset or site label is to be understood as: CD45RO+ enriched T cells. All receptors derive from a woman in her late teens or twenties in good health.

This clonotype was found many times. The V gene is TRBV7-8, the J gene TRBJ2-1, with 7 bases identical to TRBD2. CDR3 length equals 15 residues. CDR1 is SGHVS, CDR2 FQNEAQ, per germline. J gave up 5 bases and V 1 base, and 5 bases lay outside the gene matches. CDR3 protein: CASSLVSLADNEQFF. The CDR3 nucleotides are TGTGCCAGCAGCTTAGTTAGCCTAGCGGACAATGAGCAGTTCTTC.

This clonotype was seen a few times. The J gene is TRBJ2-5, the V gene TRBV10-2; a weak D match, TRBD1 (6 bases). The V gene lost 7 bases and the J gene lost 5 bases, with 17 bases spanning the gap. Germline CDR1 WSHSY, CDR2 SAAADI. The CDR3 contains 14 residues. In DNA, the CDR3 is TGCGCCAGCAAGTCTTACAGGGCCTGGGAGACCCAGTACTTC. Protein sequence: CASKSYRAWETQYF.

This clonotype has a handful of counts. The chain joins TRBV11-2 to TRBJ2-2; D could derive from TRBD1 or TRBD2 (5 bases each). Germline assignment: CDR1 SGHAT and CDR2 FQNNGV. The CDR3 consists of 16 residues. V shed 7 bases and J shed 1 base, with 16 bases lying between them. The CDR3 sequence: CASTPFWGKNTGELFF. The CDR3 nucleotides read TGTGCCAGCACCCCCTTTTGGGGGAAGAACACCGGGGAGCTGTTTTTT.

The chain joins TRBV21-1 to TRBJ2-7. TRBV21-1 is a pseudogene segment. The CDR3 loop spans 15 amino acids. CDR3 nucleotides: TGTGCCAGCAGCAAAAGTTACGCCGCCAACTACGAGCAGTACGTC. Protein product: CASSKSYAANYEQYV.

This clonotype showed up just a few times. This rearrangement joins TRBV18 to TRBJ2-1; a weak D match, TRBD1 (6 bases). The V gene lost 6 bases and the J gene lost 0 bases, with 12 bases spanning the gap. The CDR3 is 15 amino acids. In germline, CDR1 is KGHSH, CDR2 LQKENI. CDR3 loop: CASSPGTPSYNEQFF. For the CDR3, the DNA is TGTGCCAGCTCGCCCGGGACACCCTCCTACAATGAGCAGTTCTTC. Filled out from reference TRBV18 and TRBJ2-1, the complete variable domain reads NAGVMQNPRHLVRRRGQEARLRCSPMKGHSHVYWYRQLPEEGLKFMVYLQKENIIDESGMPKERFSAEFPKEGPSILRIQQVVRGDSAAYFCASSPGTPSYNEQFFGPGTRLTVL.

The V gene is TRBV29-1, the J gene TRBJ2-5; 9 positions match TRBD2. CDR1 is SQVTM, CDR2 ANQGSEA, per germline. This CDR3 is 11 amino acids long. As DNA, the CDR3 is TGCAGTTTAGCGGGGGTGGAGACCCAGTACTTC. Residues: CSLAGVETQYF.

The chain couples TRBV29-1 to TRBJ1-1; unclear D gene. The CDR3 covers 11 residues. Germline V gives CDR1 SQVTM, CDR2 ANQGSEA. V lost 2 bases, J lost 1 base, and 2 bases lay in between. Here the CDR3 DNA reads TGCAGCGTTGAAAGGAACACTGAAGCTTTCTTT. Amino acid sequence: CSVERNTEAFF.

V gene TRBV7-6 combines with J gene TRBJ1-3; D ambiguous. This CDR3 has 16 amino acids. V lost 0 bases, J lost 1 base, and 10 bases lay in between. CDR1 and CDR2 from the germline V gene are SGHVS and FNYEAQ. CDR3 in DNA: TGTGCCAGCAGCTTAGCGAATAGTGGATCTGGAAACACCATATATTTT. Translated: CASSLANSGSGNTIYF.

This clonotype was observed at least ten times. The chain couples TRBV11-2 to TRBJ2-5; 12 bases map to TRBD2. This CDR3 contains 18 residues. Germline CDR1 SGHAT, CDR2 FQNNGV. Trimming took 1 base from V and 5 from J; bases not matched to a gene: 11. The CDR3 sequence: CASSLGLAGVWSVETQYF. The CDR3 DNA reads TGTGCCAGCAGCTTAGGACTAGCGGGAGTCTGGAGTGTGGAGACCCAGTACTTC.

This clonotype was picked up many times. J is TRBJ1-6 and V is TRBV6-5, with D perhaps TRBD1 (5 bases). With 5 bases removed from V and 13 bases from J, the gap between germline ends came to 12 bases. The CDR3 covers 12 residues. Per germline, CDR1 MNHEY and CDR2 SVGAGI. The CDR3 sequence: CASSKAGGPLHF. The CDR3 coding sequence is TGTGCCAGCAGTAAGGCCGGGGGTCCCCTCCACTTT.

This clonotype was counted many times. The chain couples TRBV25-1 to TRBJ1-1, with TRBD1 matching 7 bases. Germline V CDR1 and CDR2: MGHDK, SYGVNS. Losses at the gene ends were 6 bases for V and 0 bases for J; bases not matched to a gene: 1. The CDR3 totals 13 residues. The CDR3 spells CASRGQLNTEAFF. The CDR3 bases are TGTGCCAGCAGGGGACAGTTGAACACTGAAGCTTTCTTT.

CDR3 amino acids: CASSYSDRGKTLHF. The CDR3 DNA reads as TGTGCCAGCAGTTACTCGGACAGAGGCAAAACCCTCCACTTT. The chain links TRBV6-5 to TRBJ1-6, with a tentative D call TRBD1 (6 bases). V shed 0 bases and J shed 14 bases, with 14 bases lying between them. Per germline, CDR1 MNHEY and CDR2 SVGAGI. The length of the CDR3 is 14 residues.

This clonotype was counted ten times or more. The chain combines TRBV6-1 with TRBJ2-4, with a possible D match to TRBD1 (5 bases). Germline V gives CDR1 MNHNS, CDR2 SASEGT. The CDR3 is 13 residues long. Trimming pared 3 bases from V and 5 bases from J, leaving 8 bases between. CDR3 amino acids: CASSEKGQNIQYF. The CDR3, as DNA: TGTGCCAGCAGTGAGAAGGGGCAAAACATTCAGTACTTC.

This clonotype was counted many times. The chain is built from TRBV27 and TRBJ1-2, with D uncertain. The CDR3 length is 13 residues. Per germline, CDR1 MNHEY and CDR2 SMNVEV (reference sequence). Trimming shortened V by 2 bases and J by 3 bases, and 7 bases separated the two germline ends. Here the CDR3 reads CASSLSPDYGYTF. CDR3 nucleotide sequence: TGTGCCAGCAGTTTAAGTCCGGACTATGGCTACACCTTC.

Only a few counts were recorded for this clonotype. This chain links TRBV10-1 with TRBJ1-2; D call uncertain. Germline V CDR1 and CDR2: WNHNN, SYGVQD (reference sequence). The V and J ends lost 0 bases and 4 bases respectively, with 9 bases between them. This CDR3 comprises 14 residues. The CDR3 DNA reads TGCGCCAGCAGTGAGTCGGTTCCTCCCTATGGCTACACCTTC. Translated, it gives CASSESVPPYGYTF.

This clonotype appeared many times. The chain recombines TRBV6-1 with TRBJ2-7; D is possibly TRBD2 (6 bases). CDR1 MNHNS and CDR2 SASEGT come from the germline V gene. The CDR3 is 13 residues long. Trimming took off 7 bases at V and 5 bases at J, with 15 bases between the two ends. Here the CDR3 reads CASTPGDRNEQYF. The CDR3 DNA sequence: TGTGCCAGCACACCGGGAGACCGGAACGAGCAGTACTTC.

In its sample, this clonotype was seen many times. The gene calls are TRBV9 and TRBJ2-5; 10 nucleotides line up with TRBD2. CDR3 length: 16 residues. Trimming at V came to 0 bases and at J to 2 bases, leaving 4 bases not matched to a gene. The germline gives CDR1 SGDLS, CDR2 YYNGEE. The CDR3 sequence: CASSVGGTSVQETQYF. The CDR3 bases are TGTGCCAGCAGCGTAGGGGGGACTAGCGTACAAGAGACCCAGTACTTC.

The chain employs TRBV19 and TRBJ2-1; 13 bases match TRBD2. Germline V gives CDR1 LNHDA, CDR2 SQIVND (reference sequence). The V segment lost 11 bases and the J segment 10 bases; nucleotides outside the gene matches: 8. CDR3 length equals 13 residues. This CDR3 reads CASRLAGGWEQFF. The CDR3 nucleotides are TGTGCCTCTCGACTAGCGGGAGGTTGGGAGCAGTTCTTC. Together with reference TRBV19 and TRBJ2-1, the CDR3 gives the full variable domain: DGGITQSPKYLFRKEGQNVTLSCEQNLNHDAMYWYRQDPGQGLRLIYYSQIVNDFQKGDIAEGYSVSREKKESFPLTVTSAQKNPTAFYLCASRLAGGWEQFFGPGTRLTVL.

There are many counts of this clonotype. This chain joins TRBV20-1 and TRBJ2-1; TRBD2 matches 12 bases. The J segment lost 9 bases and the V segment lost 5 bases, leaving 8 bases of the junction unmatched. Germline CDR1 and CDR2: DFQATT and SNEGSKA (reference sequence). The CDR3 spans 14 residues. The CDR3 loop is CSASSGRASGEQFF. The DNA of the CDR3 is TGCAGTGCTTCTAGCGGGAGGGCCTCGGGTGAGCAGTTCTTC.